The T cell receptor beta chain under discussion was sequenced for a study of CD8 T cells in Susac syndrome. An amount of RNA that ranged from roughly 0.5 to 1 ug was reverse transcribed with random hexamers. TCRdb used MiXCR to reprocess the immunoSEQ multiplex PCR reads, holding one entry per CDR3 protein. The sample contains roughly 120,000 distinct CDR3 sequences, approximately 93% of which appear only once. CDR3 length: 16 residues. V was pared by 4 bases and J by 4 bases, with 8 bases of the junction left unmatched. From germline, CDR1 is SGHRS and CDR2 YFSETQ. Negative isolation was applied to CD8+ and CD4+ T cells, and FACS enrichment was applied to TEMRA cells.

V is TRBV5-1 and J is TRBJ2-3, with 11 bases lining up with TRBD2. This receptor was identified in a human donor with multiple sclerosis. The sample consisted of CD4+ T cells from PBMCs. CDR3 in DNA: TGCGCCAGCAGCCCCCTTCTAGCGGGGGGTGCAGATACGCAGTATTTT. It encodes CASSPLLAGGADTQYF.